The 21 T cell receptor beta chains below all came from one sample that was sequenced in a study of T-cell reconstitution after alpha-beta-depleted transplantation in children. The library targeted TCRbeta and was prepared with unique molecular identifiers. MiXCR was run by TCRdb on the PCR reads, yielding one entry per CDR3 protein. The sample includes 900,000 or so distinct CDR3 sequences, 16% of them seen just once. This material consisted of PBMCs, mostly from graft donor cells, taken 360 days after TCRalphabeta/CD19-depleted stem cell transplant. These receptors originate from a male patient under 18 who had a stem cell transplant for acute lymphoblastic leukemia, so the T cells may come from the graft donor.

This clonotype was seen only a few times. V usage is TRBV12-3 or TRBV12-4 and J usage is TRBJ1-1; 7 bases fit TRBD1. The junction had 7 bases not matched to a gene; V was cut back by 7 bases and J by 2 bases. The CDR3 extends over 14 amino acids. The CDR3 region has the DNA TGTGCCAGCATCCCGAGGACAGGAAACACTGAAGCTTTCTTT. It encodes CASIPRTGNTEAFF.

This clonotype was observed a few times. The chain has TRBV5-5 and TRBJ2-7; 8 positions match TRBD1. Germline CDR1 SGHKS, CDR2 YYEKEE (reference sequence). V lost 4 bases to trimming and J lost 3 bases; unmatched junction nucleotides: 9. The CDR3 has 15 residues. CDR3 sequence: CASSPGQGPLYEQYF. CDR3 bases: TGTGCCAGCAGCCCAGGACAGGGACCCCTCTACGAGCAGTACTTC.

This clonotype was picked up a small number of times. V is TRBV27 and J is TRBJ2-7; D possibly corresponds to TRBD2 (6 bases). Trimming removed 6 bases at V and 0 bases at J, with 12 bases between. The germline V gene has CDR1 MNHEY and CDR2 SMNVEV (reference sequence). The CDR3 has 14 amino acids. The DNA of the CDR3 is TGTGCCAGCAGACCGCGGGACTTCTCCTACGAGCAGTACTTC. Its protein product is CASRPRDFSYEQYF.

The CDR3 DNA reads as TGTGCCAGCAGCTTTGGAGGCCTTGGAAACACCATATATTTT. It is translated as CASSFGGLGNTIYF. The chain is built from TRBV27 and TRBJ1-3; the D is unclear. The CDR3 loop spans 14 amino acids. The germline V gene has CDR1 MNHEY and CDR2 SMNVEV (reference sequence). Trimming took 6 bases from V and 3 from J, leaving 12 bases between them.

The chain has TRBV4-1 and TRBJ1-2; D uncertain. Germline values: CDR1 MGHRA, CDR2 YSYEKL. Trimming cost V 0 bases and J 3 bases, with 14 bases left between them. The CDR3 totals 16 residues. The chain's CDR3 is CASSQDEVRVYYGYTF. CDR3 nucleotides: TGCGCCAGCAGCCAAGACGAAGTAAGGGTATACTATGGCTACACCTTC.

This chain uses TRBV7-3 with TRBJ2-1; TRBD2 aligns across 9 bases. CDR1 and CDR2 (germline): SGHTA, FQGTGA. The CDR3 is made up of 18 amino acids. V lost 1 base to trimming and J lost 8 bases; unmatched junction nucleotides: 15. The CDR3 region has the DNA TGTGCCAGCAGCTTAAAACCTAGCGGGGTGCCAGACGGGCATGAGCAGTTCTTC. This encodes CASSLKPSGVPDGHEQFF.

In its sample, this clonotype was seen a few times. The genes are TRBV9 and TRBJ1-1; D call uncertain. Germline V gene data show CDR1 as SGDLS and CDR2 as YYNGEE. The V end lost 5 bases, the J end lost 1 base, and 9 bases lay between the germline ends. CDR3 length: 13 amino acids. In DNA, the CDR3 is TGTGCCAGCAGTGAAGACCCGAACACTGAAGCTTTCTTT. Translating gives CASSEDPNTEAFF.

The rearrangement uses TRBV3-1 and TRBJ2-4, with 16 nucleotides matching TRBD2. Germline values: CDR1 LGHDT, CDR2 YNNKEL (reference sequence). The CDR3 runs 18 residues. Trimming removed 4 bases from V and 1 base from J; junction bases left unmatched: 4. The DNA of the CDR3 is TGTGCCAGCAGCCTTGGGACTAGCGGGAGGGCCGCCAAAAACATTCAGTACTTC. It translates to CASSLGTSGRAAKNIQYF.

This chain connects TRBV7-2 to TRBJ2-7; 8 bases align to TRBD2. V dropped 3 bases and J dropped 2; count of bases not matched to a gene: 6. The CDR3 consists of 15 residues. The germline V gene has CDR1 SGHTA and CDR2 FQGNSA. CDR3 residues: CASSLTTSAAYEQYF. Written as DNA, the CDR3 is TGTGCCAGCAGCTTGACGACTAGCGCAGCCTACGAGCAGTACTTC.

This clonotype was seen a few times. V is TRBV29-1 and J is TRBJ2-7, with TRBD2 as a possible D gene (6 bases). Trimming cost V 5 bases and J 6 bases, with 17 bases left between them. Germline V lookup: CDR1 SQVTM, CDR2 ANQGSEA. The CDR3 length is 13 residues. CDR3 sequence: CSVSPGPGGEQYF. The CDR3 DNA follows: TGCAGCGTTTCACCGGGACCCGGGGGCGAGCAGTACTTC.

This clonotype was counted at least ten times. In DNA, the CDR3 is TGTGCCATCCATCGGCAGGTATCCAACACCGGGGAGCTGTTTTTT. It is translated as CAIHRQVSNTGELFF. This chain joins TRBV10-3 and TRBJ2-2, with unresolved D. Germline CDR1 reads ENHRY; CDR2 reads SYGVKD. Deletions cut 8 bases from V and 2 bases from J, with 15 bases between. The CDR3 length is 15 residues.

The chain uses TRBV20-1 and TRBJ2-3, with unresolved D. Looked up from germline, CDR1 is DFQATT and CDR2 is SNEGSKA (reference sequence). V was pared by 3 bases and J by 0 bases, with 13 bases between. The CDR3 is 15 amino acids. As DNA, the CDR3 is TGCAGTGCTAGGCCGGACGTGCCTAGCACAGATACGCAGTATTTT. It encodes CSARPDVPSTDTQYF.

This clonotype appeared many times. This rearrangement joins TRBV29-1 to TRBJ2-2; D is ambiguous. CDR3 size: 13 residues. The V and J ends lost 3 bases and 1 base respectively, with 6 bases between them. CDR1 and CDR2 (germline): SQVTM, ANQGSEA. This CDR3 is CSVDLQNTGELFF. CDR3 DNA sequence: TGCAGCGTTGATTTACAGAACACCGGGGAGCTGTTTTTT.

The V call is TRBV12-3 or TRBV12-4, the J call TRBJ2-7; 9 bases are shared with TRBD1. This CDR3 is built from 17 residues. V trimming: 3 bases; J trimming: 6 bases; junction bases outside the gene matches: 15. The CDR3 nucleotides are TGTGCCAGCAGTTTCAGGATCCTAAGGGACAGGGTCGGCGAGCAGTACTTC. Amino acid sequence: CASSFRILRDRVGEQYF.

CDR3 region: CASSSQRGQGVEKLFF. Here the CDR3 DNA reads TGTGCCAGCAGCTCCCAGAGAGGACAGGGCGTGGAAAAACTGTTTTTT. The chain uses TRBV7-8 and TRBJ1-4, with 8 positions matching TRBD1. The CDR3 has 16 amino acids. In germline, CDR1 is SGHVS, CDR2 FQNEAQ. V gave up 4 bases and J gave up 8 bases; unmatched junction bases: 12.

This clonotype turned up a few times. The chain recombines TRBV20-1 with TRBJ1-5; 9 bases agree with TRBD1. Germline loops: CDR1 DFQATT, CDR2 SNEGSKA (reference sequence). Trimming cost V 0 bases and J 2 bases; bases outside gene matches: 2. CDR3 length: 15 residues. Here the CDR3 DNA reads TGCAGTGCTAGAGAGGGGACAGGGCGCAATCAGCCCCAGCATTTT. It yields the protein CSAREGTGRNQPQHF.

The rearrangement joins TRBV12-3 or TRBV12-4 to TRBJ1-2; 8 nucleotides agree with TRBD1. The length of the CDR3 is 16 residues. V trimming: 7 bases; J trimming: 0 bases; junction bases outside the gene matches: 10. The CDR3 loop is CASIPGQAVTNYGYTF. CDR3 in DNA: TGTGCCAGCATCCCGGGACAGGCCGTAACTAACTATGGCTACACCTTC.

Only a few counts were recorded for this clonotype. The chain links TRBV5-1 to TRBJ1-5, with D unclear. This CDR3 has 16 residues. Between the trimmed V and J ends, which lost 0 bases and 0 bases, there was a span of 10 bases. Per the germline V gene, CDR1 is SGHRS and CDR2 is YFSETQ. The chain's CDR3 is CASSLARRYSNQPQHF. Written as DNA, the CDR3 is TGCGCCAGCAGCTTGGCTCGCAGGTATAGCAATCAGCCCCAGCATTTT.

The J gene is TRBJ2-2, the V gene TRBV6-1; D remains ambiguous. Germline CDR1 reads MNHNS; CDR2 reads SASEGT. The V end was cut by 2 bases, the J end by 2 bases, with 12 bases between. The CDR3 has 16 residues. The CDR3, as DNA: TGTGCCAGCAGTGAACTTTCATGGGCAAACACCGGGGAGCTGTTTTTT. Its protein product is CASSELSWANTGELFF.

This clonotype came up a few times. The rearrangement links TRBV27 to TRBJ1-5, with TRBD1 matching 7 bases. The CDR3 totals 13 residues. Germline CDR1 reads MNHEY; CDR2 reads SMNVEV (reference sequence). After removal of 4 bases from V and 5 bases from J, the junction contained 2 bases not matched to a gene. In nucleotides, the CDR3 is TGTGCCAGCAGTTGGGACAGTGATCAGCCCCAGCATTTT. Its translation: CASSWDSDQPQHF.

This clonotype appeared a few times. The V and J genes are TRBV10-3 and TRBJ2-1, with D perhaps TRBD1 (10 bases). Per the germline V gene, CDR1 is ENHRY and CDR2 is SYGVKD. V lost 4 bases and J 8 bases, leaving 33 bases between the germline ends. The CDR3 length is 20 residues. This CDR3 reads CAISAPTGTGVAGVHDEQFF. The CDR3 DNA follows: TGTGCCATCAGTGCCCCTACCGGGACAGGGGTAGCGGGAGTCCACGATGAGCAGTTCTTC.